The rows below give T cell receptor beta chains drawn from one sample of a study of blood T cell repertoires in COVID-19. Measured with immunoSEQ multiplex PCR; TCRdb has only the in-frame clones, and not every one. The table records 250,000 to 300,000 clones, roughly nine tenths of them present only once. Sample: peripheral blood. These receptors originate from a man aged 18 to 29 with active or convalescent COVID-19. Each CDR3 is given with its conserved first and last residue. D genes are given only for firm matches.

V gene	D gene	J gene	CDR3 length	CDR3 protein	CDR3 DNA
TRBV12-3/TRBV12-4	.	TRBJ2-1	12	CASSMRDNEQFF	TGTGCCAGCAGTATGAGGGATAATGAGCAGTTCTTC
TRBV6-5	.	TRBJ1-5	15	CASSTRQEGDQPQHF	TGTGCCAGCAGTACGCGACAAGAAGGTGATCAGCCCCAGCATTTT
TRBV7-3	.	TRBJ1-1	15	CASSLNAGVNTEAFF	TGTGCCAGCAGCTTAAACGCAGGGGTGAACACTGAAGCTTTCTTT
TRBV7-2	TRBD1	TRBJ1-3	16	CASSLGQTHSGNTIYF	TGTGCCAGCAGCTTGGGACAGACGCACTCTGGAAACACCATATATTTT
TRBV10-3	.	TRBJ1-4	14	CAIRKDSTNEKLFF	TGTGCCATCAGGAAGGACAGTACTAATGAAAAACTGTTTTTT
TRBV29-1	TRBD1	TRBJ1-1	12	CSVAYRGTEAFF	TGCAGCGTTGCCTACAGGGGCACTGAAGCTTTCTTT
TRBV30	TRBD1	TRBJ1-3	14	CAYNRDRGTNTIYF	TGTGCCTATAACCGGGACAGGGGCACAAACACCATATATTTT
TRBV30	.	TRBJ2-6	14	CAWRLASGANVLTF	TGTGCCTGGAGGTTGGCTTCTGGGGCCAACGTCCTGACTTTC
TRBV9	.	TRBJ2-2	17	CASSRGGSPRNTGELFF	TGTGCCAGCAGCCGAGGGGGATCCCCCCGGAACACCGGGGAGCTGTTTTTT
TRBV30	.	TRBJ1-4	14	CAWKPQGSNEKLFF	TGTGCCTGGAAACCACAGGGATCTAATGAAAAACTGTTTTTT